This T cell receptor beta chain was sequenced for a study of T-cell reconstitution after alpha-beta-depleted transplantation in children. This clonotype was counted a few times. Its cognate antigen is unknown. The CDR3 extends over 13 amino acids. J gave up 3 bases and V 4 bases, and 4 bases lay outside the gene matches. Looked up from germline, CDR1 is SGHTS and CDR2 is YDEGEE. Study-level points and caveats: After transplant, at about two months, alpha-beta T cells were reportedly derived from several hundred expanded graft clones. Elevated TCRbeta diversity at day 60 was traced, in some patients, to surviving recipient T cells and thymic progenitors. It was newly produced T cells that mostly accounted for T-cell counts and diversity one year after transplant.

Preparation of the TCRbeta library used unique molecular identifiers. MiXCR was run by TCRdb on the PCR reads, yielding one entry per CDR3 protein. Among around 700,000 distinct CDR3 sequences listed, under 15% were seen once. The J gene is TRBJ2-7, the V gene TRBV5-8; 7 bases map to TRBD1. The sequenced sample was PBMCs, obtained before TCRalphabeta/CD19-depleted stem cell transplant. The sequence came from a girl aged 2 to 10 with congenital amegakaryocytic thrombocytopenia, due to receive a stem cell transplant. CDR3 amino acids: CASSHRDSYEQYF. The CDR3 DNA reads TGTGCCAGCAGCCATCGGGACAGCTACGAGCAGTACTTC.